This entry features one T cell receptor (beta chain) sequence. The sample belongs to a study of graft-versus-host responses after intestinal transplantation. This CDR3 is built from 14 residues. TCRdb's copy holds only in-frame clones and misses some; the assay was immunoSEQ multiplex PCR. The table shows about 40,000 clones, with roughly 89% occurring only once. The origin of this receptor is a human patient who received an intestinal transplant, so some T cells may come from the graft donor. The input for sequencing was PBMCs, taken about 310 days after intestinal transplant. The V gene is TRBV12-2, the J gene TRBJ1-5; TRBD1, the D gene given by the table, was not confirmed from the DNA. TRBV12-2 is marked as a pseudogene. DNA for the CDR3: TGTGCAAGTCGCTTAGCCGGACAGCATCAGCCCCAGCATTTT. Protein: CASRLAGQHQPQHF.